This T cell receptor (beta chain) comes out of a study of blood T cell repertoires in COVID-19. In the study overall: Italy, Spain and the United States were the sources of the convalescent and acute COVID-19 samples.

Per the study methods: Reference gene primer amplification gave nucleated cell count estimates. TCRdb keeps only in-frame clones here, not all; method: immunoSEQ multiplex PCR. Clone size and V and J calls were adopted from that table, with D and trimming inferred from the DNA. This sample has some 220,000 clones, with approximately 84% found just once. Sequenced material: peripheral blood. This TCR came from a man over 45 with acute or convalescent COVID-19.

CDR3 sequence reads: CASKGVAGELFF. The CDR3 DNA sequence: TGTGCCAGCAAAGGAGTCGCCGGGGAGCTGTTTTTT. The chain links TRBV2 to TRBJ2-2; the D is unclear. Trimming pared 7 bases from V and 6 bases from J, leaving 9 bases between. The germline CDR1 and CDR2 sequences are SNHLY and FYNNEI. There are 12 residues in the CDR3.